The T cell receptor beta chain under discussion was sequenced for a study of cytomegalovirus exposure and HLA in healthy donors. The CDR3 contains 15 residues. CDR1 and CDR2 (germline): SGHNT, YYREEE (reference sequence). V gave up 3 bases and J gave up 7 bases; unmatched junction bases: 11. The donors gave bone marrow, and they were healthy. Primers for the PCR totalled 60 Vbeta and 13 Jbeta. Assay used: immunoSEQ multiplex PCR; TCRdb lists only in-frame clones, some missing. The table shows 75,000 to 100,000 clones, with around 74% occurring only once. This chain links TRBV5-4 with TRBJ1-2; 8 bases are a match to TRBD1. The source of this sequence is a male donor in good health and CMV-seronegative. The sequencing input was PBMCs. The DNA for the CDR3 is TGTGCCAGCAGCTCCGGCTGGACAGGGAAGGGTGGCTACACCTTC. Translated: CASSSGWTGKGGYTF.